This T cell receptor (beta chain) comes out of a study of blood T cell dynamics during melanoma immunotherapy. Study in general: Metastatic melanoma patients received first-line pembrolizumab or nivolumab plus ipilimumab. Study-wide results and limits: Unlike progressors, later disease-control patients had W3 repertoires gaining clonality or diversity.

Every bulk PBMC sample received the same 350 ng of DNA. TCRdb keeps only in-frame clones here, not all; method: immunoSEQ multiplex PCR. The sample has roughly 25,000 clones, around nine tenths seen once; the top ten hold 4.6%. Comments on this clone: Its target is not known.

Germline V gives CDR1 SGDLS, CDR2 YYNGEE. The CDR3 spans 18 residues. V shed 3 bases and J 3 bases; nucleotides not matched to a gene: 16. Time point in this sample: pre-treatment baseline. Patients had no prior systemic cancer treatment, immunosuppressants or other active cancers. The rearrangement joins TRBV9 to TRBJ2-3, with TRBD2 matching 7 bases. This specimen consisted of blood, obtained from a patient treated with checkpoint blockade. The receptor was isolated from a human donor with melanoma. CDR3 protein: CASSAQGGAGMGTDTQYF. The CDR3 nucleotides are TGTGCCAGCAGCGCTCAGGGCGGAGCGGGAATGGGGACAGATACGCAGTATTTT. The full variable domain, with the rest looked up from reference TRBV9 and TRBJ2-3, is DSGVTQTPKHLITATGQRVTLRCSPRSGDLSVYWYQQSLDQGLQFLIQYYNGEERAKGNILERFSAQQFPDLHSELNLSSLELGDSALYFCASSAQGGAGMGTDTQYFGPGTRLTVL.